Presented here are 25 T cell receptor beta chains from one specimen sequenced in a study of CD8 T cells in Susac syndrome. Random hexamers were used to reverse transcribe an amount of about 0.45 to 1 ug RNA. TCRdb passed the immunoSEQ multiplex PCR reads through MiXCR, listing each CDR3 protein once. Of under 250,000 distinct CDR3 sequences in the sample, over 85% were seen once. Material: CD4+ T cells from PBMCs. The receptors derive from a human donor with multiple sclerosis.

This clonotype has a single count. The J gene is TRBJ1-1, the V gene TRBV7-8, with D perhaps TRBD1 (5 bases). Germline CDR1 and CDR2: SGHVS and FQNEAQ. The CDR3 is 16 residues long. Trimming cost V 4 bases and J 0 bases, with 15 bases left between them. The DNA for the CDR3 is TGTGCCAGCAGCTCTCCGGACATGACTTTGAACACTGAAGCTTTCTTT. The encoded protein is CASSSPDMTLNTEAFF. Full variable domain (missing parts from reference TRBV7-8 and TRBJ1-1): GAGVSQSPRYKVAKRGQDVALRCDPISGHVSLFWYQQALGQGPEFLTYFQNEAQLDKSGLPSDRFFAERPEGSVSTLKIQRTQQEDSAVYLCASSSPDMTLNTEAFFGQGTRLTVV.

This chain connects TRBV3-1 to TRBJ1-4; 10 bases map to TRBD1. The CDR3 totals 15 residues. Losses at the gene ends were 5 bases for V and 8 bases for J; bases not matched to a gene: 8. CDR1 is LGHDT, CDR2 YNNKEL, per germline (reference sequence). For the CDR3, the DNA is TGTGCCAGCAGCACCCGGGACAGGGGATGGGAAAAACTGTTTTTT. This sequence encodes CASSTRDRGWEKLFF.

The chain has TRBV21-1 and TRBJ2-7; the table calls TRBD2, which could not be checked here. TRBV21-1 is a listed pseudogene. The CDR3 extends over 14 amino acids. CDR3 DNA: TGTGCCAGCAGCAAGGGACTAGCCGCCTACGAGCAGTACGTC. Protein product: CASSKGLAAYEQYV.

This chain uses TRBV28 with TRBJ2-3, with D tentatively TRBD2 (5 bases). V lost 4 bases and J lost 9, with 14 bases in between. The CDR3 is made up of 13 amino acids. CDR1 is MDHEN and CDR2 is SYDVKM in the germline V gene. CDR3 region: CASSSLAPITQYF. CDR3 bases: TGTGCCAGCAGTTCGTTAGCGCCGATAACGCAGTATTTT.

This chain links TRBV12-3 or TRBV12-4 with TRBJ2-3; TRBD2 might be the D (6 bases). Trimming pared 6 bases from V and 4 bases from J, leaving 17 bases between. The CDR3 contains 15 residues. CDR3: CASSRRGSPPDTQYF. In nucleotides, the CDR3 is TGTGCCAGCAGCCGGAGGGGCTCCCCACCAGATACGCAGTATTTT.

The CDR3 DNA follows: TGCGCCAGCAGCTCACAGGGGGCAGCAGATACGCAGTATTTT. The encoded protein is CASSSQGAADTQYF. The genes are TRBV5-1 and TRBJ2-3; 9 bases fit TRBD1. Germline values: CDR1 SGHRS, CDR2 YFSETQ. V was pared by 3 bases and J by 4 bases, with 3 bases of the junction left unmatched. The CDR3 contains 14 residues.

This chain's CDR3 is CAIGNSGNTIYF. The CDR3 DNA sequence: TGTGCCATCGGTAACTCTGGAAACACCATATATTTT. The chain employs TRBV10-3 and TRBJ1-3; no clear D. The CDR3 is 12 residues long. Trimming left V 8 bases short and J 0 bases short, with 5 bases between. Germline V gene data show CDR1 as ENHRY and CDR2 as SYGVKD.

V is TRBV14 and J is TRBJ2-5, with a weak D call TRBD1 (6 bases). Germline-derived CDR1 and CDR2 are SGHDN and FVKESK. V lost 0 bases to trimming and J lost 2 bases, with 10 bases between them. The CDR3 runs 15 residues. As DNA, the CDR3 is TGTGCCAGCAGCCAAGAAGTGGGGGCGCAAGAGACCCAGTACTTC. This codes for CASSQEVGAQETQYF.

This chain links TRBV6-5 with TRBJ1-1; perhaps TRBD1 as D (5 bases). From germline, CDR1 is MNHEY and CDR2 SVGAGI. Trimming pared 4 bases from V and 11 bases from J, leaving 14 bases between. CDR3 size: 12 residues. The DNA for the CDR3 is TGTGCCAGCAGTTCCGGGACGATTCCCGCTTTCTTT. It codes for CASSSGTIPAFF.

The chain recombines TRBV5-4 with TRBJ2-1, with TRBD1 matching 7 bases. CDR3 length: 14 residues. The germline V gene encodes CDR1 SGHNT and CDR2 YYREEE (reference sequence). The trim removed 2 bases at V and 5 bases at J, leaving 4 bases unmatched. The chain's CDR3 is CASSLQGSHNEQFF. As DNA, the CDR3 is TGTGCCAGCAGCTTACAGGGGTCCCACAATGAGCAGTTCTTC.

The chain employs TRBV7-2 and TRBJ2-3; 9 bases map to TRBD2. Germline V gene sequence: CDR1 SGHTA, CDR2 FQGNSA. The CDR3 extends over 16 amino acids. After removal of 2 bases from V and 2 bases from J, the junction contained 5 bases not matched to a gene. CDR3 coding DNA: TGTGCCAGCAGCTTACAAGGCGGGAGGGTCACAGATACGCAGTATTTT. Protein product: CASSLQGGRVTDTQYF.

The chain combines TRBV28 with TRBJ2-7; perhaps TRBD2 as D (7 bases). Trimming cost V 8 bases and J 6 bases, with 17 bases left between them. The CDR3 extends over 13 amino acids. CDR1 MDHEN and CDR2 SYDVKM come from the germline V gene. This CDR3 is CASCEGGASEQYF. CDR3 bases: TGTGCCAGCTGCGAAGGGGGGGCCAGCGAGCAGTACTTC. The entire variable domain, with the rest obtained from reference TRBV28 and TRBJ2-7, is as follows: DVKVTQSSRYLVKRTGEKVFLECVQDMDHENMFWYRQDPGLGLRLIYFSYDVKMKEKGDIPEGYSVSREKKERFSLILESASTNQTSMYLCASCEGGASEQYFGPGTRLTVT.

The rearrangement links TRBV20-1 to TRBJ2-1; 10 positions match TRBD2. V lost 5 bases to trimming and J lost 7 bases; unmatched junction nucleotides: 11. The CDR3 totals 15 residues. The V gene's germline CDR1 is DFQATT and CDR2 SNEGSKA (reference sequence). Here the CDR3 reads CSAGTLAGVVNEQFF. The CDR3 nucleotides read TGCAGTGCTGGGACCCTAGCGGGAGTAGTAAATGAGCAGTTCTTC.

The sample holds a few counts of this clonotype. The chain joins TRBV20-1 to TRBJ2-1, with 8 bases identical to TRBD2. The CDR3 has 13 amino acids. With V trimmed by 5 bases and J by 4 bases, 4 bases remained unmatched. The germline V gene has CDR1 DFQATT and CDR2 SNEGSKA (reference sequence). DNA for the CDR3: TGCAGTGCTGGCGGGAGGTCATACAATGAGCAGTTCTTC. Protein product: CSAGGRSYNEQFF.

This clonotype was counted a few times. This chain joins TRBV28 and TRBJ1-2; D possibly corresponds to TRBD1 (5 bases). Trimming shortened V by 5 bases and J by 7 bases, and 8 bases separated the two germline ends. This CDR3 comprises 11 residues. CDR1 is MDHEN and CDR2 is SYDVKM in the germline V gene. CDR3 nucleotides: TGTGCCAGCAGTCGGGACCGTGGCTACACCTTC. As protein: CASSRDRGYTF.

The chain joins TRBV19 to TRBJ1-6; unclear D gene. Trimming left V 10 bases short and J 5 bases short, with 12 bases between. CDR1 and CDR2 from the germline V gene are LNHDA and SQIVND (reference sequence). The CDR3 totals 13 residues. The CDR3 reads CATTDGNNSPLHF. The CDR3 bases are TGTGCCACCACGGACGGGAATAATTCACCCCTCCACTTT.

V is TRBV6-1 and J is TRBJ2-4, with TRBD2 matching 7 bases. The length of the CDR3 is 18 residues. Germline CDR1 is MNHNS and CDR2 is SASEGT. Trimming removed 0 bases from V and 1 base from J; junction bases left unmatched: 9. The CDR3 here is CASSEAVGGSGAKNIQYF. The CDR3 bases are TGTGCCAGCAGTGAAGCGGTGGGCGGGAGCGGGGCCAAAAACATTCAGTACTTC.

The rearrangement uses TRBV25-1 and TRBJ1-3; no firm D call. This CDR3 spans 20 amino acids. The germline gives CDR1 MGHDK, CDR2 SYGVNS. V lost 4 bases to trimming and J lost 0 bases, with 25 bases between them. The CDR3 DNA follows: TGTGCCAGCAGTGGCCGCAGCAGAATTCCGGGGAAGAACTCTGGAAACACCATATATTTT. Protein sequence: CASSGRSRIPGKNSGNTIYF.

The J gene is TRBJ2-4, the V gene TRBV5-6; TRBD2 might be the D (6 bases). This CDR3 is built from 16 residues. Germline V CDR1 and CDR2: SGHDT, YYEEEE. Trimming shortened V by 3 bases and J by 9 bases, and 22 bases separated the two germline ends. The CDR3 sequence is CASSWGVSGTEFIQYF. The CDR3 DNA follows: TGTGCCAGCAGCTGGGGGGTCTCCGGGACCGAGTTCATTCAGTACTTC.

V gene TRBV7-9 combines with J gene TRBJ2-1; 12 bases map to TRBD2. The V gene's germline CDR1 is SEHNR and CDR2 FQNEAQ (reference sequence). The CDR3 totals 15 residues. The V gene end was trimmed by 5 bases and the J gene end by 5 bases; junction bases not matched to a gene: 4. The chain's CDR3 is CASSLTSGSHNEQFF. The CDR3 coding sequence is TGTGCCAGCAGCCTGACTAGCGGGAGCCACAATGAGCAGTTCTTC.

This chain connects TRBV6-4 to TRBJ1-2; tentative D call: TRBD1 (6 bases). Germline V lookup: CDR1 MRHNA, CDR2 SNTAGT. The CDR3 sequence is 15 residues long. Between the trimmed V and J ends, which lost 0 bases and 8 bases, there was a span of 16 bases. In nucleotides, the CDR3 is TGTGCCAGCAGTGACTCGTTACAGGGAAAATGCGGCTACACCTTC. It encodes CASSDSLQGKCGYTF.

This chain connects TRBV20-1 to TRBJ2-3; 9 bases agree with TRBD2. V was clipped by 6 bases and J by 1 base; unmatched bases: 5. CDR3 length: 14 amino acids. CDR1 is DFQATT, CDR2 SNEGSKA, per germline (reference sequence). CDR3 nucleotide sequence: TGCAGTGCCGATAGCGGGGGCCGCACAGATACGCAGTATTTT. It is translated as CSADSGGRTDTQYF.

This chain uses TRBV24-1 with TRBJ2-2, with D unresolved. Germline CDR1 and CDR2: KGHDR and SFDVKD. Trimming removed 5 bases at V and 3 bases at J, with 9 bases between. CDR3 length: 14 residues. Written as DNA, the CDR3 is TGTGCCACCAGTGCGGTCGGCGACACCGGGGAGCTGTTTTTT. This sequence encodes CATSAVGDTGELFF.

V gene TRBV6-6 combines with J gene TRBJ2-2; D gene unclear. Per germline, CDR1 MNHNY and CDR2 SVGAGI (reference sequence). CDR3 length: 12 residues. V lost 6 bases to trimming and J lost 6 bases, with 8 bases between them. For the CDR3, the DNA is TGTGCCAGCAGCGATAATCCCGGGGAGCTGTTTTTT. It is translated as CASSDNPGELFF.

CDR3 bases: TGCAGTGCTAGGAAAGAAAATCAGCCCCAGCATTTT. Protein product: CSARKENQPQHF. The rearrangement links TRBV20-1 to TRBJ1-5; D not certain. Trimming pared 3 bases from V and 4 bases from J, leaving 7 bases between. The CDR3 consists of 12 residues. CDR1 and CDR2 (germline): DFQATT, SNEGSKA (reference sequence).